A selection of T cell receptor beta chains follows, all from one sample in a study of T cells in Graves' hyperthyroidism and ophthalmopathy. TCRdb recomputed calls from the multiplex PCR reads with MiXCR, one row per CDR3 protein. In the table there are under 250,000 distinct CDR3 sequences, over 20% of which are singletons. The specimen sequenced was blood. The receptors were gathered from a middle-aged woman with Graves' ophthalmopathy. The CDR3 runs from the conserved cysteine through the conserved F or W. The D gene is left open where the match is weak. The size of a clone is reported for some rows only, either as once, few or many, or as a class for expanded clones.

D	V	size	J	DNA	CDR3
TRBD2	TRBV6-2/TRBV6-3	.	TRBJ2-5	TGTGCCAGCAGTTACTCGTGGTCTAGCGGGCTTCAAGAGACCCAGTACTTC	CASSYSWSSGLQETQYF
.	TRBV28	many	TRBJ2-7	TGTGCCAGCAGTTTACCGGACTTCTCCTACGAGCAGTACTTC	CASSLPDFSYEQYF
.	TRBV7-2	.	TRBJ1-1	TGTGCCAGCAGCCCCGAGGGCCTCACCGGAGCTTTCTTT	CASSPEGLTGAFF
.	TRBV11-2	many	TRBJ1-6	TGTGCCAGCAGCTTAGATCCCGCTGTGGGTTCACCCCTCCACTTT	CASSLDPAVGSPLHF
TRBD2	TRBV10-3	many	TRBJ2-7	TGTGCCATCGGGATAGCGGGAGGGCCCTACGAGCAGTACTTC	CAIGIAGGPYEQYF
TRBD1	TRBV28	many	TRBJ2-7	TGTGCCAGCAGTCCACCCCCGGACAGGGCGCGAGAGCAGTACTTC	CASSPPPDRAREQYF
.	TRBV7-3	many	TRBJ2-2	TGTGCCAGCAGCCTCGGGACTCGGAACACCGGGGAGCTGTTTTTT	CASSLGTRNTGELFF
TRBD1	TRBV28	.	TRBJ2-7	TGTGCCAGCAGTTCGGGACAGGGAGGGCAGTACTTC	CASSSGQGGQYF
TRBD1	TRBV28	.	TRBJ2-7	TGTGCCAGCAGCTTAGGACCGGACAGGGTATCCTACGAGCAGTACTTC	CASSLGPDRVSYEQYF
.	TRBV20-1	many	TRBJ1-5	TGCAGTGCTAGAGATCTTGGAGGGTGGAGCAATCAGCCCCAGCATTTT	CSARDLGGWSNQPQHF
TRBD2	TRBV2	once	TRBJ2-5	TGTGCCAGCAGTGAAATTGAACTAGCGGGAACCAGTACGGAGACCCAGTACTTC	CASSEIELAGTSTETQYF
.	TRBV30	.	TRBJ1-2	TGTGCCTGGAGTGTACAGGCTTACTATGGCTACACCTTC	CAWSVQAYYGYTF
TRBD2	TRBV5-6	many	TRBJ2-5	TGTGCCAGCAGCGTTAGCGGGGGAGAAGAGACCCAGTACTTC	CASSVSGGEETQYF
.	TRBV30	many	TRBJ2-2	TGTGCCTGGAGTGTACGCAGGACAAACACCGGGGAGCTGTTTTTT	CAWSVRRTNTGELFF
TRBD2	TRBV20-1	.	TRBJ2-5	TGCAGTGCTAGAGGACTAGCGGGAGACCTGGAGACCCAGTACTTC	CSARGLAGDLETQYF
.	TRBV9	.	TRBJ1-2	TGTGCCAGCAGCGCCAGGGCCGGAGACTATGGCTACACCTTC	CASSARAGDYGYTF
.	TRBV28	many	TRBJ2-3	TGTGCCAGCAGTTTATCGGCCACCAGCACAGATACGCAGTATTTT	CASSLSATSTDTQYF
.	TRBV4-2	once	TRBJ1-1	TGTGCCAGCAGCCAAGACCCAGGTGGCTCGATTGAAGCTTTCTTT	CASSQDPGGSIEAFF
TRBD2	TRBV7-8	many	TRBJ2-4	TGTGCCAGCAGCTACACTAGCGGTAGTGGAAACATTCAGTACTTC	CASSYTSGSGNIQYF
.	TRBV28	.	TRBJ1-2	TGTGCCACCAAGCAACTCTGGGCGTGGACCTTC	CATKQLWAWTF
TRBD2	TRBV7-2	.	TRBJ2-4	TGTGCCAGCAGCCCCCGGGAGGGGCGGGAGGGCGGGAACATTCAGTACTTC	CASSPREGREGGNIQYF
.	TRBV20-1	many	TRBJ2-7	TGCAGTGTGAGGGGAGGGGGTTACGAGCAGTACTTC	CSVRGGGYEQYF
.	TRBV7-8	.	TRBJ2-6	TGTGCCAGCAGCCTCGATCCCTCCAGGGCCAACGTCCTGACTTTC	CASSLDPSRANVLTF
.	TRBV28	many	TRBJ1-3	TGTGCCAGCGAGTCCTCTGGAAACACCATATATTTT	CASESSGNTIYF
.	TRBV12-3/TRBV12-4	many	TRBJ1-1	TGTGCCAGCACCCCTTCCGGGCCCAACACTGAAGCTTTCTTT	CASTPSGPNTEAFF
TRBD2	TRBV20-1	many	TRBJ2-7	TGCAGTACGGGACTAGGTATAACCTTCGACGAGCAGTACTTC	CSTGLGITFDEQYF
.	TRBV3-1	.	TRBJ2-7	TGTGCCAGCAGCCAAGATTCAGGCCTTTCCTACGAGCAGTACTTC	CASSQDSGLSYEQYF
TRBD1	TRBV28	many	TRBJ1-2	TGTGCCAGCAGTTTAAGGGTGACAGGGGACGGCTACACCTTC	CASSLRVTGDGYTF
TRBD2	TRBV29-1	many	TRBJ2-2	TGCAGCGTTGTTTCGCAAGATGGACTAGCCGGTGGGGAGCTGTTTTTT	CSVVSQDGLAGGELFF
.	TRBV6-1	few	TRBJ1-5	TGTGCCAGCAGTGAAAGGGGGGGGACTCAGCCCCAGCATTTT	CASSERGGTQPQHF
.	TRBV28	many	TRBJ1-2	TGTGCCAGCAGTTTGGGGACTGAGACCTATGGCTACACCTTC	CASSLGTETYGYTF
.	TRBV28	many	TRBJ2-4	TGTGCCAGCAGTTCTAACGGACGGAGAAACATTCAGTACTTC	CASSSNGRRNIQYF
.	TRBV9	many	TRBJ1-3	TGTGCCAGCACCCCTACAGGACCTGGAAACACCATATATTTT	CASTPTGPGNTIYF
.	TRBV6-1	many	TRBJ2-7	TGTGCCGCGGGTGGGGGCTGGAACGAGCAGTACTTC	CAAGGGWNEQYF
TRBD1	TRBV6-1	many	TRBJ1-5	TGTGCCAGCAGGTCGGGACAGGGCCGCCAGCCCCAGCATTTT	CASRSGQGRQPQHF
TRBD2	TRBV6-5	many	TRBJ2-7	TGTGCCAGCAGTTACGGGGAGGGGCAGTACTTC	CASSYGEGQYF